A single sample gave rise to the 10 T cell receptor beta chains below, sequenced in a study of blood T cell repertoires in COVID-19. Generated by immunoSEQ multiplex PCR, the TCRdb table keeps only in-frame clones and is missing some. The sample lists roughly 53,000 clones, 77% occurring once. Sequencing was performed on peripheral blood. Receptor source: a man aged 65 to 79 with active or convalescent COVID-19.

V usage is TRBV11-2 and J usage is TRBJ2-1, with D tentatively TRBD2 (6 bases). This CDR3 comprises 15 residues. Looked up from germline, CDR1 is SGHAT and CDR2 is FQNNGV. The V end was cut by 3 bases, the J end by 4 bases, with 13 bases between. The CDR3 reads CASSFGGGLYNEQFF. As DNA, the CDR3 is TGTGCCAGCAGCTTTGGTGGGGGGTTATACAATGAGCAGTTCTTC.

Here the CDR3 DNA reads TGTGCCAGTAGTTCGAACCCGGGTACTGTCTCTGGAAACACCATATATTTT. This translates into CASSSNPGTVSGNTIYF. The rearrangement joins TRBV19 to TRBJ1-3; D unclear. Germline V gene sequence: CDR1 LNHDA, CDR2 SQIVND (reference sequence). The V gene lost 5 bases and the J gene lost 0 bases, with 17 bases spanning the gap. CDR3 length equals 17 residues.

CDR3 loop: CAISRTGEANYGYTF. In DNA form, the CDR3 reads TGTGCCATCAGTCGGACAGGGGAAGCTAACTATGGCTACACCTTC. The V call is TRBV10-3, the J call TRBJ1-2, with 9 bases identical to TRBD1. The length of the CDR3 is 15 residues. Germline CDR1 reads ENHRY; CDR2 reads SYGVKD. V was pared by 5 bases and J by 0 bases, with 4 bases of the junction left unmatched.

The chain links TRBV4-3 to TRBJ1-4, with 7 bases that match TRBD1. Looked up from germline, CDR1 is LGHNA and CDR2 is YSLEER. The CDR3 contains 16 residues. With V trimmed by 0 bases and J by 7 bases, 8 bases remained unmatched. Here the CDR3 reads CASSQESGTGAEKLFF. CDR3 DNA sequence: TGCGCCAGCAGCCAAGAGTCGGGAACAGGGGCTGAAAAACTGTTTTTT.

The gene calls are TRBV6-5 and TRBJ2-2; possible D gene TRBD1, 6 bases. The germline CDR1 and CDR2 sequences are MNHEY and SVGAGI. The germline V and J ends were trimmed by 6 bases and 4 bases, with 6 bases remaining between them. This CDR3 comprises 12 residues. CDR3 residues: CASRQGTGELFF. In nucleotides, the CDR3 is TGTGCCAGCAGACAGGGCACCGGGGAGCTGTTTTTT.

V usage is TRBV28 and J usage is TRBJ1-4; D not certain. CDR3 length: 13 residues. Germline V gene data show CDR1 as MDHEN and CDR2 as SYDVKM. V lost 2 bases to trimming and J lost 14 bases, with 15 bases between them. DNA of the CDR3: TGTGCCAGCAGTTTAGAGGCCCCTCGAAGGCTGTTTTTT. Translation: CASSLEAPRRLFF. Variable domain in full (rest from reference TRBV28 and TRBJ1-4): DVKVTQSSRYLVKRTGEKVFLECVQDMDHENMFWYRQDPGLGLRLIYFSYDVKMKEKGDIPEGYSVSREKKERFSLILESASTNQTSMYLCASSLEAPRRLFFGSGTQLSVL.

The J gene is TRBJ2-1, the V gene TRBV5-1; 8 bases are shared with TRBD2. This CDR3 spans 17 amino acids. The junction had 15 bases not matched to a gene; V was cut back by 5 bases and J by 5 bases. Germline V gene lookup returns CDR1 SGHRS and CDR2 YFSETQ. The CDR3 DNA is TGCGCCAGCAGGATGGGTAGCGGGACATTCTCGGACAATGAGCAGTTCTTC. Protein product: CASRMGSGTFSDNEQFF. The full variable domain, its missing parts supplied by reference TRBV5-1 and TRBJ2-1, is KAGVTQTPRYLIKTRGQQVTLSCSPISGHRSVSWYQQTPGQGLQFLFEYFSETQRNKGNFPGRFSGRQFSNSRSEMNVSTLELGDSALYLCASRMGSGTFSDNEQFFGPGTRLTVL.

V is TRBV5-5 and J is TRBJ2-7; D is unresolved. This CDR3 has 15 residues. From germline, CDR1 is SGHKS and CDR2 YYEKEE (reference sequence). V was trimmed by 4 bases and J by 4 bases, leaving 18 bases between them. The CDR3 DNA follows: TGTGCCAGCAGCCTCGACACGGCCACTTTGTACGAGCAGTACTTC. Translated, it gives CASSLDTATLYEQYF.

This clone turned up a few times. The rearrangement joins TRBV2 to TRBJ2-7; the D gene is possibly TRBD1 (6 bases). Germline-derived CDR1 and CDR2 are SNHLY and FYNNEI. CDR3 size: 13 residues. Trimming took off 7 bases at V and 4 bases at J, with 14 bases between the two ends. In DNA form, the CDR3 reads TGTGCCAGCACCGGAAATAGGGGGTACGAGCAGTACTTC. This translates into CASTGNRGYEQYF.

V and J are TRBV30 and TRBJ2-5, with 7 bases fitting TRBD1. The germline V gene encodes CDR1 GTSNPN and CDR2 SVGIG (reference sequence). V shed 5 bases, J shed 2 bases, and the junction held 8 bases outside the gene matches. The CDR3 consists of 14 residues. The CDR3 nucleotides read TGTGCCTGGGCAACGGGACAGCTACAAGAGACCCAGTACTTC. Translating gives CAWATGQLQETQYF.